Below are 15 T cell receptor beta chains sequenced from a single sample in a study of blood T cells in healthy people across ages (dated by TCRdb to 2014 to 2015). Library prep was done by 5' RACE. These reads were obtained on an Illumina HiSeq 2500. A second PCR of roughly 7 to 12 cycles was performed with a sample-barcoded 5' primer and a J-beta primer mix. TCRdb's own reprocessing of the public reads used fastp at Q25 and MiXCR and kept productive beta chains. Each record represents a unique CDR3 protein, reported with the most common genes and DNA among its rows. This sample lists some 1.5 million distinct CDR3 sequences; approximately 30% were detected once. Of the sample, about 7.7% falls within the top ten clones. Material for sequencing was blood. The receptors were sampled from a woman in her 30s in good health.

This rearrangement joins TRBV2 to TRBJ2-7; D unresolved. This CDR3 region has 14 residues. Germline assignment: CDR1 SNHLY and CDR2 FYNNEI. Trimming removed 2 bases at V and 8 bases at J, with 16 bases between. The CDR3 DNA reads TGTGCCAGCAGTGAATTAGAAGGGCCCGGTCAGCAGTACTTC. Amino acid sequence: CASSELEGPGQQYF.

The chain uses TRBV9 and TRBJ1-2; D perhaps matches TRBD1 (5 bases). Trimming took off 6 bases at V and 5 bases at J, with 14 bases between the two ends. Germline assignment: CDR1 SGDLS and CDR2 YYNGEE. The CDR3 extends over 13 amino acids. This chain's CDR3 is CASTRMGGYGYTF. DNA of the CDR3: TGTGCCAGCACGAGGATGGGGGGGTATGGCTACACCTTC.

With regard to this clonotype: Possible read error: a much larger clone is one base away. It is unclear where the CDR3 begins or ends on the DNA, so no DNA is shown, and the CDR3 is as TCRdb lists it. This chain uses TRBV12-3 or TRBV12-4 with TRBJ2-4; TRBD1 reflects the table's D call only, with no check against the DNA. A total of 17 residues make up the CDR3, ends included. The CDR3 reads CASSLVMGGVSKNIQYF.

There are a few counts of this clonotype. The chain combines TRBV5-1 with TRBJ2-5; 7 bases are shared with TRBD2. This CDR3 spans 18 amino acids. CDR1 is SGHRS and CDR2 is YFSETQ in the germline V gene. J was trimmed by 0 bases and V by 0 bases; bases with no gene match: 11. DNA of the CDR3: TGCGCCAGCAGCTTGGGGGAGGGACCAGGGCCGCACCAAGAGACCCAGTACTTC. Translating gives CASSLGEGPGPHQETQYF.

As to this clonotype: A junction end diverges from the germline sequence, so it may reflect a read error. The chain carries TRBV7-2 and TRBJ2-5; tentatively, D is TRBD2 (5 bases). Germline CDR1 is SGHTA and CDR2 is FQGNSA. CDR3 size: 17 residues. CDR3 residues: CASNLVGRGARGETQYF. CDR3 in DNA: TGTGCCAGCAACTTAGTAGGCCGGGGAGCAAGAGGAGAGACCCAGTACTTC.

The DNA for the CDR3 is TGTGCCAGCGGACCCTTCGGAGGACGGCCGGTTTTCTTT. Translating gives CASGPFGGRPVFF. The chain employs TRBV12-3 or TRBV12-4 and TRBJ1-1; D unclear. Trimming left V 8 bases short and J 13 bases short, with 23 bases between. This CDR3 comprises 13 residues.

The chain couples TRBV27 to TRBJ1-2; D may be TRBD1 (5 bases). This CDR3 is built from 15 residues. V was cut by 5 bases and J by 4 bases, with 17 bases left in between. Looked up from germline, CDR1 is MNHEY and CDR2 is SMNVEV (reference sequence). CDR3 in amino acids: CASSNRHEGSYGYTF. CDR3 coding DNA: TGTGCCAGCAGTAACCGACACGAGGGGAGCTATGGCTACACCTTC.

J is TRBJ2-7 and V is TRBV4-2; 9 positions match TRBD2. Gene TRBJ2-5 matches the end of the DNA better, so the J call may be wrong. CDR1 and CDR2 from the germline V gene are LGHNA and YNFKEQ. The CDR3 spans 16 residues. CDR3 bases: TGTGCCAGCAGCCAAGAGGGGCGGGGGGGCCTAAAGACCCAGTACTTC. Encoded protein: CASSQEGRGGLKTQYF.

In its sample, this clonotype was seen a few times. The chain employs TRBV7-2 and TRBJ2-5; perhaps TRBD2 as D (5 bases). Germline-derived CDR1 and CDR2 are SGHTA and FQGNSA. The CDR3 length is 15 residues. V gave up 5 bases and J gave up 0 bases, with 13 bases separating them. In DNA, the CDR3 is TGTGCCAGCAGCCCCAGCGGTTCGTACCAAGAGACCCAGTACTTC. Protein: CASSPSGSYQETQYF.

This chain connects TRBV7-2 to TRBJ1-2; maybe TRBD1 (6 bases). The CDR3 consists of 14 residues. V lost 5 bases to trimming and J lost 7 bases, with 17 bases between them. Germline-derived CDR1 and CDR2 are SGHTA and FQGNSA. CDR3 sequence: CASSARQQGRGYTF. CDR3 DNA: TGTGCCAGCAGCGCGCGCCAACAGGGTCGTGGCTACACCTTC.

The J gene is TRBJ1-4, the V gene TRBV14, with D perhaps TRBD1 (6 bases). This CDR3 is 15 amino acids long. Trimming cost V 0 bases and J 3 bases, with 8 bases left between them. Germline CDR1 and CDR2: SGHDN and FVKESK. CDR3 sequence: CASSQDWGPNEKLFF. DNA of the CDR3: TGTGCCAGCAGCCAAGACTGGGGGCCTAATGAAAAACTGTTTTTT.

In regard to this clonotype: One base away lies a much larger clone, so this may be a sequencing read error. This chain connects TRBV7-2 to TRBJ2-7, with 8 bases fitting TRBD2. Losses at the gene ends were 5 bases for V and 7 bases for J; bases not matched to a gene: 7. CDR1 is SGHTA, CDR2 FQGNSA, per germline. The length of the CDR3 is 13 residues. The CDR3 loop is CASSVGTRNEQYF. The CDR3 DNA follows: TGTGCCAGCAGCGTCGGGACTAGAAATGAGCAGTACTTC.

A note on this clonotype: A single base separates this from a much larger clone, so it may be a read error. V and J are TRBV2 and TRBJ2-1; 9 nucleotides agree with TRBD2. V lost 1 base, J lost 8 bases, and 6 bases stayed unmatched. Germline CDR1 reads SNHLY; CDR2 reads FYNNEI. This CDR3 comprises 15 residues. CDR3 amino acids: CASSEVLAGCDEQFF. As DNA, the CDR3 is TGTGCCAGCAGTGAAGTACTAGCGGGCTGTGATGAGCAGTTCTTC.

The chain is built from TRBV12-3 or TRBV12-4 and TRBJ2-3; 9 bases are a match to TRBD2. V shed 2 bases and J 5 bases; nucleotides not matched to a gene: 11. The CDR3 is made up of 17 amino acids. CDR3 sequence reads: CASSLNLGASGEDTQYF. Here the CDR3 DNA reads TGTGCCAGCAGTTTAAATTTAGGGGCTAGCGGGGAAGATACGCAGTATTTT.

This clonotype was seen a handful of times. The J gene is TRBJ1-1, the V gene TRBV5-1; no firm D call. The CDR3 covers 15 residues. CDR1 SGHRS and CDR2 YFSETQ come from the germline V gene. V lost 4 bases to trimming and J lost 1 base, with 14 bases between them. The CDR3 loop is CASSRSGRRNTEAFF. The CDR3 nucleotides are TGCGCCAGCAGCCGCTCGGGCAGGAGGAACACTGAAGCTTTCTTT.